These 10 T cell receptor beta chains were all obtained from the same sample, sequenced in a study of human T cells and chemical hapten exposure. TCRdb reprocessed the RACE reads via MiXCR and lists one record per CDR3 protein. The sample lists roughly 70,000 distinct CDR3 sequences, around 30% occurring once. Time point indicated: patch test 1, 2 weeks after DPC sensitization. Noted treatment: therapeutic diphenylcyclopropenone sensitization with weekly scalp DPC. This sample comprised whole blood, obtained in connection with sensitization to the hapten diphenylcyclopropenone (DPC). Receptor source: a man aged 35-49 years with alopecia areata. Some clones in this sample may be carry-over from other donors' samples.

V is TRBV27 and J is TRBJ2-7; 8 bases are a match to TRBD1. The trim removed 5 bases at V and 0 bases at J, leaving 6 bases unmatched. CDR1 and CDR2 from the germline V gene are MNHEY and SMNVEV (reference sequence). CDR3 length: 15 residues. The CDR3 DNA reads TGTGCCAGCAGTGCGGACAGGGCCTCCTCCTACGAGCAGTACTTC. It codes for CASSADRASSYEQYF.

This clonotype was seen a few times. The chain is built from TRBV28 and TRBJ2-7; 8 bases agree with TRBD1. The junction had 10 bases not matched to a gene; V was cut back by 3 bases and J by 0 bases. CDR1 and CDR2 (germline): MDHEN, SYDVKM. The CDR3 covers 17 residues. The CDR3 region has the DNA TGTGCCAGCAGTTTTGAGTGGGGGACAGGTTTCTCCTACGAGCAGTACTTC. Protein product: CASSFEWGTGFSYEQYF.

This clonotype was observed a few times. The CDR3 DNA is TGTGCCAGCAGTTCCCCGACTAGCGGGTACGAGCAGTACTTC. Translation gives CASSSPTSGYEQYF. This chain uses TRBV27 with TRBJ2-7, with 10 bases lining up with TRBD2. This CDR3 is 14 amino acids long. The V gene's germline CDR1 is MNHEY and CDR2 SMNVEV (reference sequence). J gave up 4 bases and V 4 bases, and 4 bases lay outside the gene matches.

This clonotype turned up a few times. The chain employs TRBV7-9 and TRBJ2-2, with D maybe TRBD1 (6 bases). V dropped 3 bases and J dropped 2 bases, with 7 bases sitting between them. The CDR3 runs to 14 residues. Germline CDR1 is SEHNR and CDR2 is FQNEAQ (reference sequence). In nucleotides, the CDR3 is TGTGCCAGCAGCTTGACAGGCAACACCGGGGAGCTGTTTTTT. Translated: CASSLTGNTGELFF.

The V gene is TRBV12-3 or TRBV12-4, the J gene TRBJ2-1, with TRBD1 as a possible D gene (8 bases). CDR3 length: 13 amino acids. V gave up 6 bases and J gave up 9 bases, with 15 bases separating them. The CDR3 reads CASSIQGGGEQFF. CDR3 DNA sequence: TGTGCCAGCAGCATACAGGGGGGGGGTGAGCAGTTCTTC.

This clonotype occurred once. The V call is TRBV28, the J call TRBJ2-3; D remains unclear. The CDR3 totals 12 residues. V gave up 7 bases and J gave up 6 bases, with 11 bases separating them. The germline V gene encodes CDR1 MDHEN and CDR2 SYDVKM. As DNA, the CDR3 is TGTGCCAGCAATATGAATTGGGATACGCAGTATTTT. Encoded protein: CASNMNWDTQYF. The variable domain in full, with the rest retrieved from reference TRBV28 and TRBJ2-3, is DVKVTQSSRYLVKRTGEKVFLECVQDMDHENMFWYRQDPGLGLRLIYFSYDVKMKEKGDIPEGYSVSREKKERFSLILESASTNQTSMYLCASNMNWDTQYFGPGTRLTVL.

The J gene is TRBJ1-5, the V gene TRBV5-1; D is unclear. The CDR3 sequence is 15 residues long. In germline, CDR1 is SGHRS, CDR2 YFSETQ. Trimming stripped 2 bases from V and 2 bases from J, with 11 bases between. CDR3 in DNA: TGCGCCAGCAGCTTAAGGGAAACAGGCAATCAGCCCCAGCATTTT. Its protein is CASSLRETGNQPQHF. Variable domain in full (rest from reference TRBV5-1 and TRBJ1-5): KAGVTQTPRYLIKTRGQQVTLSCSPISGHRSVSWYQQTPGQGLQFLFEYFSETQRNKGNFPGRFSGRQFSNSRSEMNVSTLELGDSALYLCASSLRETGNQPQHFGDGTRLSIL.

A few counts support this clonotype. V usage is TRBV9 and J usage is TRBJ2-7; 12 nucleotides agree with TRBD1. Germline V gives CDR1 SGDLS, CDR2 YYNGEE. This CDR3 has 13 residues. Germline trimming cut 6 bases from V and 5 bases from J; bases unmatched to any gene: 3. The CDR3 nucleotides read TGTGCCAGCAACCGGGACAGGGGGCACGAGCAGTACTTC. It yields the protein CASNRDRGHEQYF.

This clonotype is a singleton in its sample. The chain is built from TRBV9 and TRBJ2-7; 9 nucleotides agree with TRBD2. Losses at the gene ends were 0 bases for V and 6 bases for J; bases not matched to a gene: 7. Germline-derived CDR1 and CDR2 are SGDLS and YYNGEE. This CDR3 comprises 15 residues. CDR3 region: CASSVGSGGFFEQYF. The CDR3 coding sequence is TGTGCCAGCAGCGTAGGGAGCGGGGGGTTTTTCGAGCAGTACTTC. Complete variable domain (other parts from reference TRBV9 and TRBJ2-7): DSGVTQTPKHLITATGQRVTLRCSPRSGDLSVYWYQQSLDQGLQFLIQYYNGEERAKGNILERFSAQQFPDLHSELNLSSLELGDSALYFCASSVGSGGFFEQYFGPGTRLTVT.

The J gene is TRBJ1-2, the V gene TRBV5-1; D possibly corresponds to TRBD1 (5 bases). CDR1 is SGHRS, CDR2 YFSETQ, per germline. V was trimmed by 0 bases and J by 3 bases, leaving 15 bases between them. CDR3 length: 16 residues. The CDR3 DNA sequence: TGCGCCAGCAGCTTGGCCCCGGACATCCAGGACTATGGCTACACCTTC. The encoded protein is CASSLAPDIQDYGYTF. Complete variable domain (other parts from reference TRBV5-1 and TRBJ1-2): KAGVTQTPRYLIKTRGQQVTLSCSPISGHRSVSWYQQTPGQGLQFLFEYFSETQRNKGNFPGRFSGRQFSNSRSEMNVSTLELGDSALYLCASSLAPDIQDYGYTFGSGTRLTVV.